The 26 T cell receptor beta chains reported below all come from one sample, sequenced in a study of identical twins (TCRdb year 2016). The library was prepared using 5' RACE. Sequencing instrument: Illumina HiSeq 2000. Through fastp at Q25 and MiXCR, TCRdb rebuilt clones from the public reads, retaining in-frame beta chains. Identical CDR3 protein sequences are pooled into one entry, listed with their most common genes and DNA. Counted in this sample were 250,000 or so distinct CDR3 sequences; approximately 8.6% of them appeared once. Together, the top ten hold over 2.5% of the sample. The same sample was also studied in work on yellow fever vaccine responses in identical twins.

The sample taken for sequencing was CD8+ T cells sorted from blood. The receptor source for this set is a woman aged 18 to 35 in good health.

The chain joins TRBV4-3 to TRBJ2-7; unclear D gene. CDR3 size: 15 residues. Germline CDR1 reads LGHNA; CDR2 reads YSLEER. V was clipped by 0 bases and J by 4 bases, with 13 bases between them. The CDR3 protein is CASSQDLNIPYEQYF. The CDR3 DNA reads TGCGCCAGCAGCCAAGACCTGAATATCCCGTACGAGCAGTACTTC.

This clonotype has only a few counts. CDR3 coding DNA: TGTGCCAGCACCCCAGGGTGGCAGCCCCAGCATTTT. Residues: CASTPGWQPQHF. The chain carries TRBV6-2 or TRBV6-3 and TRBJ1-5, with D perhaps matching TRBD1 (5 bases). CDR1 MNHEY and CDR2 SVGEGT come from the germline V gene. Trimming stripped 7 bases from V and 7 bases from J, with 11 bases between. This CDR3 is 12 amino acids long.

In this sample, this clonotype turned up once. The rearrangement links TRBV25-1 to TRBJ2-4, with D unresolved. Germline-derived CDR1 and CDR2 are MGHDK and SYGVNS. V lost 4 bases and J lost 2, with 12 bases in between. This CDR3 spans 15 amino acids. CDR3 coding DNA: TGTGCCAGCAGTGTCCGAGACAAAACCAAAAACATTCAGTACTTC. It encodes CASSVRDKTKNIQYF. Combining the CDR3 with reference TRBV25-1 and TRBJ2-4 gives the whole variable domain EADIYQTPRYLVIGTGKKITLECSQTMGHDKMYWYQQDPGMELHLIHYSYGVNSTEKGDLSSESTVSRIRTEHFPLTLESARPSHTSQYLCASSVRDKTKNIQYFGAGTRLSVL.

In its sample, this clonotype was seen many times. The V gene is TRBV15, the J gene TRBJ2-2, with D tentatively TRBD1 or TRBD2 (5 bases each). The length of the CDR3 is 16 residues. V was clipped by 3 bases and J by 1 base, with 12 bases between them. The germline gives CDR1 LNHNV, CDR2 YYDKDF (reference sequence). CDR3 DNA sequence: TGTGCCACCAGCAGTCCGACAGAGGGGAACACCGGGGAGCTGTTTTTT. Translated: CATSSPTEGNTGELFF.

This clonotype was detected ten times or more. The chain joins TRBV7-9 to TRBJ1-2; 9 bases match TRBD1. The CDR3 sequence is 15 residues long. The J segment lost 3 bases and the V segment lost 4 bases, leaving 6 bases of the junction unmatched. Germline V gene lookup returns CDR1 SEHNR and CDR2 FQNEAQ (reference sequence). The DNA for the CDR3 is TGTGCCAGCAGCTCGGGACAGGGAGCGTACTATGGCTACACCTTC. It encodes CASSSGQGAYYGYTF.

The chain joins TRBV27 to TRBJ2-7; D is perhaps TRBD1 (5 bases). CDR1 MNHEY and CDR2 SMNVEV come from the germline V gene (reference sequence). Between the trimmed V and J ends, which lost 0 bases and 4 bases, there was a span of 7 bases. CDR3 size: 13 residues. CDR3 bases: TGTGCCAGCAGTTTATCCGGACAATACGAGCAGTACTTC. Protein product: CASSLSGQYEQYF.

The chain has TRBV6-1 and TRBJ2-1; 8 positions match TRBD1. V lost 6 bases to trimming and J lost 5 bases; unmatched junction nucleotides: 3. Per the germline V gene, CDR1 is MNHNS and CDR2 is SASEGT. The CDR3 is 13 residues long. The CDR3 protein is CASSKTGDNEQFF. The CDR3 nucleotides read TGTGCCAGCAGCAAGACAGGGGACAATGAGCAGTTCTTC.

The V call is TRBV4-3, the J call TRBJ1-1, with D possibly TRBD1 on 5 matching bases. V dropped 3 bases and J dropped 4 bases, with 6 bases sitting between them. This CDR3 has 12 amino acids. CDR1 is LGHNA and CDR2 is YSLEER in the germline V gene. The CDR3 DNA follows: TGCGCCAGCAGCCATACAGGCACTGAAGCTTTCTTT. Its translation: CASSHTGTEAFF.

The chain is built from TRBV20-1 and TRBJ1-1; D unresolved. From germline, CDR1 is DFQATT and CDR2 SNEGSKA (reference sequence). CDR3 length equals 13 residues. V lost 4 bases to trimming and J lost 6 bases, with 15 bases between them. The CDR3 nucleotides are TGCAGTGCTATCTTCATGGGGTCCGCTGAAGCTTTCTTT. Amino acids: CSAIFMGSAEAFF.

This clonotype turned up a few times. The gene calls are TRBV2 and TRBJ2-5; no firm D call. V was pared by 4 bases and J by 5 bases, with 14 bases between. This CDR3 is 14 amino acids long. Germline assignment: CDR1 SNHLY and CDR2 FYNNEI. CDR3 in amino acids: CASSGRVGRETQYF. In DNA form, the CDR3 reads TGTGCCAGCAGTGGTAGGGTCGGAAGGGAGACCCAGTACTTC.

This clonotype was seen only a few times. J is TRBJ1-1 and V is TRBV6-1, with 9 bases that match TRBD1. V was clipped by 3 bases and J by 6 bases; unmatched bases: 2. The CDR3 length is 13 residues. In germline, CDR1 is MNHNS, CDR2 SASEGT. The CDR3 bases are TGTGCCAGCAGTGAGACAGGGGGATCTGAAGCTTTCTTT. This encodes CASSETGGSEAFF.

The chain recombines TRBV29-1 with TRBJ2-6; D is unclear. With 7 bases removed from V and 0 bases from J, the gap between germline ends came to 16 bases. Germline CDR1 SQVTM, CDR2 ANQGSEA. This CDR3 has 16 amino acids. The chain's CDR3 is CSALRLDLSGANVLTF. CDR3 coding DNA: TGCAGCGCTCTGCGACTGGACCTCTCTGGGGCCAACGTCCTGACTTTC.

In this sample, this clonotype turned up many times. V usage is TRBV29-1 and J usage is TRBJ2-1; D tentatively reads TRBD1 or TRBD2 (5 bases each). Looked up from germline, CDR1 is SQVTM and CDR2 is ANQGSEA. V was cut by 8 bases and J by 2 bases, with 22 bases left in between. This CDR3 contains 16 residues. In DNA, the CDR3 is TGCAGCCTCTTGGGCGAGGGGATAGTCCCCTACAATGAGCAGTTCTTC. This gives the protein CSLLGEGIVPYNEQFF.

This clonotype was seen only a few times. The chain couples TRBV12-3 or TRBV12-4 to TRBJ2-2, with D possibly being TRBD1 (6 bases). CDR3 size: 15 residues. V gave up 3 bases and J gave up 5 bases, with 13 bases separating them. As DNA, the CDR3 is TGTGCCAGCAGTTTGACGCAGGGGAAGACCGGGGAGCTGTTTTTT. It is translated as CASSLTQGKTGELFF.

J is TRBJ2-7 and V is TRBV28, with 8 bases identical to TRBD1. Germline CDR1 MDHEN, CDR2 SYDVKM. V lost 8 bases, J lost 5 bases, and 11 bases stayed unmatched. CDR3 length: 14 residues. The CDR3 coding sequence is TGTGCCAGCGTGCCGGGGCAGGGGGCCCACGAGCAGTACTTC. This encodes CASVPGQGAHEQYF. Supplemented by reference TRBV28 and TRBJ2-7, the full variable domain reads DVKVTQSSRYLVKRTGEKVFLECVQDMDHENMFWYRQDPGLGLRLIYFSYDVKMKEKGDIPEGYSVSREKKERFSLILESASTNQTSMYLCASVPGQGAHEQYFGPGTRLTVT.

This clonotype was counted many times. V gene TRBV29-1 combines with J gene TRBJ2-7; the D gene is possibly TRBD1 (5 bases). The germline CDR1 and CDR2 sequences are SQVTM and ANQGSEA. This CDR3 is built from 11 residues. Trimming removed 1 base from V and 5 bases from J, with 6 bases in between. CDR3 amino acids: CSVEGRDEQYF. CDR3 bases: TGCAGCGTTGAAGGCAGGGACGAGCAGTACTTC.

This clonotype was seen a few times. The chain employs TRBV2 and TRBJ2-7, with D possibly TRBD1 on 5 matching bases. Germline CDR1 is SNHLY and CDR2 is FYNNEI. V was shortened by 4 bases and J by 4 bases, with 14 bases between the two germline ends. This CDR3 region has 14 residues. The CDR3 spells CASSGQGNLYEQYF. The CDR3 DNA reads TGTGCCAGCAGTGGGCAGGGTAATTTGTACGAGCAGTACTTC.

This clonotype was seen repeatedly, ten times or more. The chain combines TRBV12-3 or TRBV12-4 with TRBJ2-2; possible D gene TRBD2, 6 bases. This CDR3 is built from 17 residues. V lost 6 bases and J lost 0, with 17 bases in between. The CDR3 loop is CASRITPGTSNTGELFF. DNA of the CDR3: TGTGCCAGCAGAATAACCCCCGGGACTTCGAACACCGGGGAGCTGTTTTTT.

The rearrangement joins TRBV4-1 to TRBJ2-7; D possibly corresponds to TRBD2 (5 bases). The V and J ends lost 1 base and 3 bases respectively, with 10 bases between them. Germline V CDR1 and CDR2: MGHRA, YSYEKL. This CDR3 has 14 residues. CDR3 DNA sequence: TGCGCCAGCAGCCAAGTTCCCGGGGTCTACGAGCAGTACTTC. Protein: CASSQVPGVYEQYF.

This clonotype appeared many times. The chain combines TRBV4-3 with TRBJ2-1; TRBD1 might be the D (5 bases). Germline CDR1 LGHNA, CDR2 YSLEER. V lost 0 bases and J 3 bases, leaving 12 bases between the germline ends. CDR3 length: 16 amino acids. In nucleotides, the CDR3 is TGCGCCAGCAGCCAAGATTTGCCAGGGAACTACAATGAGCAGTTCTTC. Protein: CASSQDLPGNYNEQFF.

This clonotype was detected a few times. CDR3 DNA: TGTGCCAGCAGCTTGCCCTGGACTAGCTCCGTCAATGAGCAGTTCTTC. Translated: CASSLPWTSSVNEQFF. This sequence joins TRBV5-5 and TRBJ2-1, with 8 bases lining up with TRBD2. V was pared by 1 base and J by 6 bases, with 9 bases of the junction left unmatched. Germline V gene sequence: CDR1 SGHKS, CDR2 YYEKEE (reference sequence). The CDR3 spans 16 residues.

This clonotype was recorded a few times. This rearrangement joins TRBV11-2 to TRBJ2-2; 7 bases align to TRBD1. V dropped 4 bases and J dropped 1; count of bases not matched to a gene: 6. Germline CDR1 SGHAT, CDR2 FQNNGV. This CDR3 has 16 residues. CDR3 loop: CASSSRTGMNTGELFF. CDR3 DNA: TGTGCCAGCAGCTCACGGACAGGAATGAACACCGGGGAGCTGTTTTTT.

There are a few counts of this clonotype. This chain links TRBV5-1 with TRBJ2-7, with D perhaps given as TRBD1 or TRBD2 (5 bases each). The CDR3 is made up of 15 amino acids. The V gene's germline CDR1 is SGHRS and CDR2 YFSETQ. The germline V and J ends were trimmed by 4 bases and 2 bases, with 16 bases remaining between them. CDR3: CASSPDWGSTYEQYF. In DNA form, the CDR3 reads TGCGCCAGCAGCCCAGATTGGGGGTCGACCTACGAGCAGTACTTC.

The CDR3 loop reads CASSYGRQGGTGELFF. Written as DNA, the CDR3 is TGTGCCAGCAGCTACGGAAGACAGGGTGGAACCGGGGAGCTGTTTTTT. The chain recombines TRBV11-2 with TRBJ2-2; TRBD1 aligns across 7 bases. From germline, CDR1 is SGHAT and CDR2 FQNNGV. The CDR3 sequence is 16 residues long. The V segment lost 4 bases and the J segment 5 bases; nucleotides outside the gene matches: 10.

In its sample, this clonotype was seen many times. The chain links TRBV6-2 or TRBV6-3 to TRBJ1-5, with unresolved D. The CDR3 length is 13 residues. V was clipped by 6 bases and J by 9 bases, with 15 bases between them. The germline gives CDR1 MNHEY, CDR2 SVGEGT. CDR3 residues: CASSLPGLPPQHF. CDR3 nucleotide sequence: TGTGCCAGCAGCCTTCCTGGACTTCCGCCCCAGCATTTT.

The sample holds many counts of this clonotype. V gene TRBV7-9 combines with J gene TRBJ2-1; 7 bases are shared with TRBD2. Germline V gene sequence: CDR1 SEHNR, CDR2 FQNEAQ (reference sequence). The ends lost 5 bases at V and 8 bases at J; junction bases unmatched: 9. There are 14 residues in the CDR3. The CDR3 loop is CASSAPLTSYEQFF. In DNA form, the CDR3 reads TGTGCCAGCAGCGCCCCTTTGACTAGCTATGAGCAGTTCTTC.